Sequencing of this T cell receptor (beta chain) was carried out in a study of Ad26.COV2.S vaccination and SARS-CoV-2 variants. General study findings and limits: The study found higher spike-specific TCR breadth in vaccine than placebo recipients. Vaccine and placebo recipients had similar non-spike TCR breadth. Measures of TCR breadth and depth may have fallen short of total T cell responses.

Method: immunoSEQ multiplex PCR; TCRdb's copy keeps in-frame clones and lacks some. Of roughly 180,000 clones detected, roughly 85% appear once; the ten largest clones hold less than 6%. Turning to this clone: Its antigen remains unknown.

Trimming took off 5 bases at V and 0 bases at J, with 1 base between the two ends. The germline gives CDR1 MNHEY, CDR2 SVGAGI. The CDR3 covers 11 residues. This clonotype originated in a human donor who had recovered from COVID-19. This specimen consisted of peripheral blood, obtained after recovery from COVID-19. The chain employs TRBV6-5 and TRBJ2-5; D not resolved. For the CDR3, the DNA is TGTGCCAGCAGTAACCAAGAGACCCAGTACTTC. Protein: CASSNQETQYF.